These 3 T cell receptor beta chains share one sample of origin, sequenced in a study of blood T cells in healthy people across ages. A J-beta primer mix and a sample-barcoded 5' primer were used in a second PCR of roughly 7 to 12 cycles. In TCRdb, the 5' RACE reads were re-called with MiXCR into one record per CDR3 protein. The data hold 900,000 to 950,000 distinct CDR3 sequences, with approximately 32% observed a single time. Separately, the same data were catalogued under a study of T cells of mothers and their children.

Material: blood. All receptors derive from a woman aged 40-49 years in good health.

This clonotype occurred many times. The chain has TRBV28 and TRBJ2-7; D tentatively fits TRBD1 or TRBD2 (6 bases each). The germline V gene has CDR1 MDHEN and CDR2 SYDVKM. The V and J ends lost 6 bases and 3 bases respectively, with 18 bases between them. This CDR3 is 15 amino acids long. CDR3 coding DNA: TGTGCCAGCAGCGATGAGGGGGGTAGAAGCTACGAGCAGTACTTC. The encoded protein is CASSDEGGRSYEQYF.

The chain's CDR3 is CASSVVGADAAYEQYF. The CDR3 DNA reads as TGTGCCAGCAGCGTAGTGGGAGCGGACGCAGCCTACGAGCAGTACTTC. The chain recombines TRBV9 with TRBJ2-7; the D gene is possibly TRBD2 (5 bases). Trimming removed 0 bases from V and 2 bases from J, with 15 bases in between. This CDR3 is built from 16 residues. Germline V gene data show CDR1 as SGDLS and CDR2 as YYNGEE.

A remark on this clonotype: It may be a read error: a sequence one base away is much more abundant. V is TRBV12-5 and J is TRBJ2-5; 8 bases are shared with TRBD1. TRBJ2-7 explains the end of the DNA better; the J call may be wrong. CDR3 length: 15 amino acids. The germline gives CDR1 LGHNT, CDR2 FRNRAP. In DNA form, the CDR3 reads TGTGCTAGTGCCCCCGGGACAGGTGGTTTCAGCGAGCAGTACTTC. Amino acid sequence: CASAPGTGGFSEQYF.